Each of the 13 T cell receptor beta chains below was sequenced from the same sample in a study of blood T cells in healthy people across ages. PCR was performed a second time for roughly 7 to 11 cycles using a sample-barcoded 5' primer and a J-beta primer mix. TCRdb re-analysed the 5' RACE reads in MiXCR, keeping a single row per CDR3 protein. The sample includes some 900,000 distinct CDR3 sequences, approximately 49% seen only once; the top ten take 13%. Specimen: blood. Receptors were obtained from a man in his thirties or forties in good health.

The rearrangement links TRBV6-5 to TRBJ2-2, with D maybe TRBD2 (5 bases). Looked up from germline, CDR1 is MNHEY and CDR2 is SVGAGI. The germline V and J ends were trimmed by 0 bases and 6 bases, with 5 bases remaining between them. The CDR3 sequence is 13 residues long. This CDR3 is CASSYSRAGELFF. The CDR3 nucleotides are TGTGCCAGCAGTTACTCGAGGGCCGGGGAGCTGTTTTTT.

This chain links TRBV20-1 with TRBJ2-1; possible D gene TRBD2, 6 bases. CDR3 length: 13 amino acids. Trimming removed 5 bases from V and 15 bases from J, with 23 bases in between. Germline V gene lookup returns CDR1 DFQATT and CDR2 SNEGSKA (reference sequence). CDR3 bases: TGCAGTGCTGGAATCCAGGGCCTAGCGTTAGCGTTCTTC. Protein product: CSAGIQGLALAFF.

In its sample, this clonotype was seen a few times. The J gene is TRBJ2-6, the V gene TRBV5-1; D is ambiguous. With 7 bases removed from V and 10 bases from J, the gap between germline ends came to 15 bases. Germline-derived CDR1 and CDR2 are SGHRS and YFSETQ. The CDR3 extends over 13 amino acids. The CDR3 region has the DNA TGCGCCAGCGCAATTAGTCCTAAAAACGTCCTGACTTTC. As protein: CASAISPKNVLTF.

V is TRBV7-2 and J is TRBJ2-7; 9 bases fit TRBD2. CDR3 length equals 13 residues. CDR1 is SGHTA and CDR2 is FQGNSA in the germline V gene. V shed 6 bases, J shed 3 bases, and the junction held 3 bases outside the gene matches. CDR3 amino acids: CASRSSGVYEQYF. The CDR3, as DNA: TGTGCCAGCAGATCTAGCGGGGTCTACGAGCAGTACTTC.

The rearrangement links TRBV7-2 to TRBJ2-1, with 8 positions matching TRBD1. V lost 0 bases, J lost 8 bases, and 12 bases stayed unmatched. The CDR3 totals 17 residues. Germline V lookup: CDR1 SGHTA, CDR2 FQGNSA. CDR3 loop: CASSLAPGTGKGYEQFF. Here the CDR3 DNA reads TGTGCCAGCAGCTTAGCACCCGGGACAGGTAAAGGTTATGAGCAGTTCTTC. The full variable domain, completed using reference TRBV7-2 and TRBJ2-1, is GAGVSQSPSNKVTEKGKDVELRCDPISGHTALYWYRQSLGQGLEFLIYFQGNSAPDKSGLPSDRFSAERTGGSVSTLTIQRTQQEDSAVYLCASSLAPGTGKGYEQFFGPGTRLTVL.

On this clonotype itself: The CDR3 carries no conserved terminal phenylalanine or tryptophan, so it likely arises from a read error. V is TRBV6-6 and J is TRBJ2-5; maybe TRBD1 (6 bases). The J call is uncertain, as TRBJ2-4 better fits the DNA end. Germline-derived CDR1 and CDR2 are MNHNY and SVGAGI (reference sequence). CDR3 size: 14 residues. The CDR3 nucleotides are TGTGCCAGCAGTTTCCCAGGGGAACAAAACATTCAGTACTTA. Its translation: CASSFPGEQNIQYL.

This rearrangement joins TRBV6-5 to TRBJ2-3; 9 bases are a match to TRBD2. CDR3 length: 15 residues. V shed 2 bases and J 5 bases; nucleotides not matched to a gene: 5. Germline loops: CDR1 MNHEY, CDR2 SVGAGI. CDR3 residues: CASSYIAGGQDTQYF. Here the CDR3 DNA reads TGTGCCAGCAGTTACATTGCGGGGGGGCAAGATACGCAGTATTTT.

The chain joins TRBV5-1 to TRBJ1-2; D unclear. Germline V CDR1 and CDR2: SGHRS, YFSETQ. Trimming took off 3 bases at V and 0 bases at J, with 27 bases between the two ends. The CDR3 is 20 amino acids. DNA of the CDR3: TGCGCCAGCAGCTCAGGTCGGGCGGTGGGATCCCGAAAAGCTAACTATGGCTACACCTTC. Its translation is CASSSGRAVGSRKANYGYTF. The variable domain in full, completed from reference TRBV5-1 and TRBJ1-2, reads KAGVTQTPRYLIKTRGQQVTLSCSPISGHRSVSWYQQTPGQGLQFLFEYFSETQRNKGNFPGRFSGRQFSNSRSEMNVSTLELGDSALYLCASSSGRAVGSRKANYGYTFGSGTRLTVV.

The chain has TRBV5-1 and TRBJ2-7, with D uncertain. V was cut by 0 bases and J by 4 bases, with 11 bases left in between. Germline V CDR1 and CDR2: SGHRS, YFSETQ. The CDR3 length is 14 residues. The CDR3 region is CASSLDAVRYEQYF. Here the CDR3 DNA reads TGCGCCAGCAGCTTGGATGCAGTGAGATACGAGCAGTACTTC.

The genes are TRBV30 and TRBJ2-4; D not resolved. The end of the DNA fits TRBJ2-7 better, so the J call may be wrong. The CDR3 runs to 12 residues. Germline CDR1 reads GTSNPN; CDR2 reads SVGIG (reference sequence). The CDR3 nucleotides are TGTGCCTGGAGTAATACAGCCTACGAGCAGTACTTC. This encodes CAWSNTAYEQYF.

Comment on this clonotype: The junction and the germline gene differ at one end; a read error may be behind it. The CDR3 DNA follows: TGCGCCAGCAGCCAAGATAGATCTAGTTGGGACAGGGTAGCCAAAAGCATTCAGTACTTC. Encoded protein: CASSQDRSSWDRVAKSIQYF. The chain has TRBV4-3 and TRBJ2-4; TRBD1 matches 9 bases. From germline, CDR1 is LGHNA and CDR2 YSLEER. This CDR3 spans 20 amino acids.

This chain links TRBV12-3 or TRBV12-4 with TRBJ1-4; D is possibly TRBD1 (5 bases). Trimming pared 5 bases from V and 8 bases from J, leaving 18 bases between. CDR3 length: 15 residues. CDR3 DNA: TGTGCCAGCAGTCAGGTCGGCAGGGCGGGGGAAAAACTGTTTTTT. Amino acids: CASSQVGRAGEKLFF.

The rearrangement uses TRBV29-1 and TRBJ2-7, with 11 bases that match TRBD2. V lost 3 bases, J lost 3 bases, and 7 bases stayed unmatched. The CDR3 extends over 15 amino acids. Per the germline V gene, CDR1 is SQVTM and CDR2 is ANQGSEA. The DNA for the CDR3 is TGCAGCGTTGAGATAGCGGGGGGGCAGATCTACGAGCAGTACTTC. Its translation: CSVEIAGGQIYEQYF.